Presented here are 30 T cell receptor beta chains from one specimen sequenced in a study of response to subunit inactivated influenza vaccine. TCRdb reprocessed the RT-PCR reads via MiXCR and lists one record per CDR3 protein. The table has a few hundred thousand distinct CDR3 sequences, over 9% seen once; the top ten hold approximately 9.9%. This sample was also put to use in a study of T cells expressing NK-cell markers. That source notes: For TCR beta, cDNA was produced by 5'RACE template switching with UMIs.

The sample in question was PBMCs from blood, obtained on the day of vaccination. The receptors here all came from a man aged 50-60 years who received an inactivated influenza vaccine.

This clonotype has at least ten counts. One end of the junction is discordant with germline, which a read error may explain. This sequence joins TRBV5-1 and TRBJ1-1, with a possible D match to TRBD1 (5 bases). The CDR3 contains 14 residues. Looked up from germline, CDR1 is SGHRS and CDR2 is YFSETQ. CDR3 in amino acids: CASSLQGGNTEAFF. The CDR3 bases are TGTGCCAGCAGTTTGCAGGGTGGTAACACTGAAGCTTTCTTT.

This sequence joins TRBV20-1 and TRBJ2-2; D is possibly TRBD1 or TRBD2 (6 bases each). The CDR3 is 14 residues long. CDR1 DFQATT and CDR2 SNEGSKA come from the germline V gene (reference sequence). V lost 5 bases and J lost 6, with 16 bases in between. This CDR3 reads CSAQHRGPAGELFF. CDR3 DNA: TGCAGTGCTCAGCATCGGGGGCCGGCCGGGGAGCTGTTTTTT.

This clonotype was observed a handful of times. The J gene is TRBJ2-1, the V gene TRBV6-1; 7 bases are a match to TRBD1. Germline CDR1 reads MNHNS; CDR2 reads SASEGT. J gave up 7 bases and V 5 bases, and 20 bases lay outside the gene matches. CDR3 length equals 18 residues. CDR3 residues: CASSQLISWAGGINEQFF. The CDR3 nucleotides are TGTGCCAGCAGTCAATTAATTTCATGGGCAGGGGGAATAAATGAGCAGTTCTTC.

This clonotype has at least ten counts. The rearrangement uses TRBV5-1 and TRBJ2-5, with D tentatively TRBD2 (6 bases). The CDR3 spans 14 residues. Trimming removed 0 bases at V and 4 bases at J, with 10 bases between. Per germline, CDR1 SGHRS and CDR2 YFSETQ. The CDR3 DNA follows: TGCGCCAGCAGCTTGGTAGCGGAGGGAGAGACCCAGTACTTC. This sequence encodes CASSLVAEGETQYF. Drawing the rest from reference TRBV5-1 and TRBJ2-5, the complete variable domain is KAGVTQTPRYLIKTRGQQVTLSCSPISGHRSVSWYQQTPGQGLQFLFEYFSETQRNKGNFPGRFSGRQFSNSRSEMNVSTLELGDSALYLCASSLVAEGETQYFGPGTRLLVL.

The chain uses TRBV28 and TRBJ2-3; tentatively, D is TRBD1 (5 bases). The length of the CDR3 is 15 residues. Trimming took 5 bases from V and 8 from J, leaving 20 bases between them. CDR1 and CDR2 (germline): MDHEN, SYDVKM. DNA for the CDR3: TGTGCCAGCAGTAACCCGGGCAGCGCCCAGGGTACGCAGTATTTT. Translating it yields CASSNPGSAQGTQYF.

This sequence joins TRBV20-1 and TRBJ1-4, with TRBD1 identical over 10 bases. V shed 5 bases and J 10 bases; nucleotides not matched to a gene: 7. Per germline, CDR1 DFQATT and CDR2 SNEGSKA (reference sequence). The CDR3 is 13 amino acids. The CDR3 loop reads CSAPPGQGLKLFF. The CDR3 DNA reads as TGCAGTGCTCCCCCGGGACAGGGGTTAAAACTGTTTTTT.

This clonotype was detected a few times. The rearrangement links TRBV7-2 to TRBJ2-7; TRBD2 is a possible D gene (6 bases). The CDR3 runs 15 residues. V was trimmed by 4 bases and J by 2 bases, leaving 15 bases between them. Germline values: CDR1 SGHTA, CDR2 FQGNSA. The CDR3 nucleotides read TGTGCCAGCAGCTACCTAGCGCGTACTACCTACGAGCAGTACTTC. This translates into CASSYLARTTYEQYF.

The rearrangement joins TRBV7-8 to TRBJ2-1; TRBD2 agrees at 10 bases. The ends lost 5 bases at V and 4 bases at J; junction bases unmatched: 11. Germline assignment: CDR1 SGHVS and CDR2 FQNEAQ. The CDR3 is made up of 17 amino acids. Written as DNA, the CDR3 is TGTGCCAGCAGCGCCGTTTTTGGACTAGCGGAGTACAATGAGCAGTTCTTC. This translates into CASSAVFGLAEYNEQFF.

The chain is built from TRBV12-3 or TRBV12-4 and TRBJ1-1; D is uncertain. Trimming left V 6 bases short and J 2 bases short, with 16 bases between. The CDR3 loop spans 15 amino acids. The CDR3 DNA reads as TGTGCCAGCAGACCCCGCAGGACTGACAACACTGAAGCTTTCTTT. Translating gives CASRPRRTDNTEAFF.

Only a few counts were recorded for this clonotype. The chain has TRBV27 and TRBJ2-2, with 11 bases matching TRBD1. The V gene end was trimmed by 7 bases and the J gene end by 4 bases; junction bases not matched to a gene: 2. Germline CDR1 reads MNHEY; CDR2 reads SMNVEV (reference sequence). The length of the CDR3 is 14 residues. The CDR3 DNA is TGTGCCAGCAAGGGGACAGGGGGCACCGGGGAGCTGTTTTTT. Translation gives CASKGTGGTGELFF.

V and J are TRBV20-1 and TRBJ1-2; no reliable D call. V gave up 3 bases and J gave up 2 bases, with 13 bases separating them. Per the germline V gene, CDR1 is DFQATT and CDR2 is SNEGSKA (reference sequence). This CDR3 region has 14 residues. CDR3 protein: CSASSGPGNYGYTF. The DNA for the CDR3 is TGCAGTGCTAGTTCCGGGCCTGGGAACTATGGCTACACCTTC.

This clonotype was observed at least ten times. The CDR3 spells CASSLQAGPQETQYF. DNA for the CDR3: TGTGCCAGCAGCTTACAAGCGGGACCCCAGGAGACCCAGTACTTC. The chain employs TRBV7-2 and TRBJ2-5; 7 nucleotides match TRBD2. There are 15 residues in the CDR3. Trimming took 2 bases from V and 5 from J; bases not matched to a gene: 8. Germline V gene data show CDR1 as SGHTA and CDR2 as FQGNSA.

CDR3 in amino acids: CATSRGGGGAEADTQYF. In nucleotides, the CDR3 is TGTGCCACCAGCAGAGGAGGCGGAGGAGCGGAGGCGGATACGCAGTATTTT. This chain uses TRBV15 with TRBJ2-3; possible D gene TRBD2, 5 bases. The V gene's germline CDR1 is LNHNV and CDR2 YYDKDF (reference sequence). V gave up 1 base and J gave up 6 bases, with 20 bases separating them. This CDR3 is built from 17 residues.

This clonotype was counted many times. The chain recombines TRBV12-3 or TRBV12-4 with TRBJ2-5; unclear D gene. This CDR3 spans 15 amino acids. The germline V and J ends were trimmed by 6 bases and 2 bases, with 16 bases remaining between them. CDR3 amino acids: CASSPNAGRQETQYF. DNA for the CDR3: TGTGCCAGCAGCCCCAACGCAGGACGGCAAGAGACCCAGTACTTC.

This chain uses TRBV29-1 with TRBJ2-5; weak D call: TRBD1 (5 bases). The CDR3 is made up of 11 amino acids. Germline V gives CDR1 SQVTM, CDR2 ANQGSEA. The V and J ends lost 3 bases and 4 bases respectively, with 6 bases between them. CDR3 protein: CSVDRAETQYF. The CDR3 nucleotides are TGCAGCGTTGACAGGGCAGAGACCCAGTACTTC.

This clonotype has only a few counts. CDR3 in amino acids: CASRAPGTSNNEQFF. The CDR3 DNA is TGTGCCAGCAGGGCTCCCGGGACTAGCAATAATGAGCAGTTCTTC. The V and J genes are TRBV28 and TRBJ2-1, with 9 bases lining up with TRBD2. Germline CDR1 and CDR2: MDHEN and SYDVKM. This CDR3 has 15 residues. V was pared by 6 bases and J by 7 bases, with 10 bases of the junction left unmatched.

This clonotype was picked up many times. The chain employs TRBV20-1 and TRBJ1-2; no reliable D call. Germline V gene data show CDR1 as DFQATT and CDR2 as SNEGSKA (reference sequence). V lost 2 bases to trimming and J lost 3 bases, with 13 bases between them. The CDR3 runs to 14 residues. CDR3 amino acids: CSARPTGTHYGYTF. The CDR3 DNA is TGCAGTGCTAGACCAACCGGCACACACTATGGCTACACCTTC.

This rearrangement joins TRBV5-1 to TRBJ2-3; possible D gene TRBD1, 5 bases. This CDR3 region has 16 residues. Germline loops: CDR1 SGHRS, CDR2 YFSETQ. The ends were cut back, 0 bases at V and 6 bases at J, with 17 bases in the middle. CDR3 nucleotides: TGCGCCAGCAGCTTGGCAGGGCCTGGTTTGTCGGATACGCAGTATTTT. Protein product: CASSLAGPGLSDTQYF. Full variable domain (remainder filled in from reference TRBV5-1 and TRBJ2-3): KAGVTQTPRYLIKTRGQQVTLSCSPISGHRSVSWYQQTPGQGLQFLFEYFSETQRNKGNFPGRFSGRQFSNSRSEMNVSTLELGDSALYLCASSLAGPGLSDTQYFGPGTRLTVL.

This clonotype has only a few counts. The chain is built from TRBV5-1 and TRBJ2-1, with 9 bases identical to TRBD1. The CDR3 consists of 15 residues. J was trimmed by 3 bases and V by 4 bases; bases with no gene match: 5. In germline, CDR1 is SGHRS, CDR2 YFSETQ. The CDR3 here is CASSTGTGNYNEQFF. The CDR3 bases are TGCGCCAGCAGCACCGGGACAGGGAACTACAATGAGCAGTTCTTC.

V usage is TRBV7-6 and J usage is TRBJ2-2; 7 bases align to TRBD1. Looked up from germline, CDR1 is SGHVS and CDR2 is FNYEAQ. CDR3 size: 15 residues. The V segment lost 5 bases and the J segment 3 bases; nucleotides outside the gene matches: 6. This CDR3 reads CASSRSRGYTGELFF. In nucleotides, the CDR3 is TGTGCCAGCAGCCGTTCCAGGGGGTACACCGGGGAGCTGTTTTTT.

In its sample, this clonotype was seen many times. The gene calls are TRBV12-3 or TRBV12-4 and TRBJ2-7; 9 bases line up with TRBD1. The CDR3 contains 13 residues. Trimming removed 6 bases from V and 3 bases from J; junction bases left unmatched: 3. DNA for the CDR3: TGTGCCAGCAGCTTGGGACAGGGCTACGAGCAGTACTTC. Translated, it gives CASSLGQGYEQYF.

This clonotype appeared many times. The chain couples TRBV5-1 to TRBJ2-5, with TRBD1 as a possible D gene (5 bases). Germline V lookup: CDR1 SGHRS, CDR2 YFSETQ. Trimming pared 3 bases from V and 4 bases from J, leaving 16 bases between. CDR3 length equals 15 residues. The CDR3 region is CASSSGKGWRETQYF. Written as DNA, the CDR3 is TGCGCCAGCAGCTCCGGAAAGGGGTGGAGAGAGACCCAGTACTTC.

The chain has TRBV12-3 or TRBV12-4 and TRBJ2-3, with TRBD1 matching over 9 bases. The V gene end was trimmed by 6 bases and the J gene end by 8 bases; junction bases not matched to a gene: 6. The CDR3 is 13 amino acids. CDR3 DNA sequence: TGTGCCAGCAGGGGACAGGGTGGTCCTACGCAGTATTTT. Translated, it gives CASRGQGGPTQYF.

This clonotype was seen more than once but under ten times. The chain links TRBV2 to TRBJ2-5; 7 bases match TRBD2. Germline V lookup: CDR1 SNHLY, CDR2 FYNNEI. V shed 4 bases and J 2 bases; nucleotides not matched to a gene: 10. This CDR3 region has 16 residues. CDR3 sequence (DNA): TGTGCCAGCAGTGTAGGATTAATAGCGGGTCAAGAGACCCAGTACTTC. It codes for CASSVGLIAGQETQYF.

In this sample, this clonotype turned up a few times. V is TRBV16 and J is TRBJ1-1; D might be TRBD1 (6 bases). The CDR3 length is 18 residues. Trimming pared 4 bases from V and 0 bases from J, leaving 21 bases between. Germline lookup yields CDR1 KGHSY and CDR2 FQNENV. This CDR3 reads CASSRSGAEGVMNTEAFF. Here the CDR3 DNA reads TGTGCCAGCAGCCGATCAGGGGCCGAGGGGGTGATGAACACTGAAGCTTTCTTT.

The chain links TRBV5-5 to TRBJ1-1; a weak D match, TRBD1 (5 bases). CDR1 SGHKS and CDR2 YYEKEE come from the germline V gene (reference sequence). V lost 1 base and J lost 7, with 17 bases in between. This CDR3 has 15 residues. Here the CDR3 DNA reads TGTGCCAGCAGCTTGCTAGGAGGGGTGGGGATTGAAGCTTTCTTT. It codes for CASSLLGGVGIEAFF.

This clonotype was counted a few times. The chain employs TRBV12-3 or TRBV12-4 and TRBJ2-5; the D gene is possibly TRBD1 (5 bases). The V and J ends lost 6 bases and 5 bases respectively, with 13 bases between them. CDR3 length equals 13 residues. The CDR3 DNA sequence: TGTGCCAGCAGCTACACAGGTCGGGAGACCCAGTACTTC. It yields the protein CASSYTGRETQYF.

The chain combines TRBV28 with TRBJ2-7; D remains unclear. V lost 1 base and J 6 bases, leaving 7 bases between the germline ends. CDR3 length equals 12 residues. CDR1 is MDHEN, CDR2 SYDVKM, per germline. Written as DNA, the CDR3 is TGTGCCAGCAGTTTATTTGGGTTCGAGCAGTACTTC. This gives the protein CASSLFGFEQYF.

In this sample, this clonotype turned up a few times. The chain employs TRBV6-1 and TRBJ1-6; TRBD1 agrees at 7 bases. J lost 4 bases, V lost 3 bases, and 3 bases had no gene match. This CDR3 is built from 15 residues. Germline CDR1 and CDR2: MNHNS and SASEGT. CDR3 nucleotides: TGTGCCAGCAGTGAGGACAGGACTTATAATTCACCCCTCCACTTT. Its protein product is CASSEDRTYNSPLHF.

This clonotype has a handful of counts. CDR3 protein: CASRGLAGGYTDTQYF. DNA of the CDR3: TGTGCCAGCCGAGGACTAGCGGGAGGATACACAGATACGCAGTATTTT. This chain connects TRBV2 to TRBJ2-3; 14 nucleotides match TRBD2. With V trimmed by 8 bases and J by 2 bases, 6 bases remained unmatched. The CDR3 runs to 16 residues. Per germline, CDR1 SNHLY and CDR2 FYNNEI.